The next 30 T cell receptor beta chains were all read from a single sample in a study of shared T cell receptors in the human thymus. TCRdb keeps only in-frame clones here, not all; method: immunoSEQ multiplex PCR. The sample has some 700,000 clones; 85% to 90% are singletons. This same sample was also taken into another study, of human thymus T cells.

Source material: thymocytes. The receptors come from a boy in the first two years of life with a congenital heart defect.

V gene TRBV5-6 combines with J gene TRBJ1-1; weak D call: TRBD1 (5 bases). The V gene lost 4 bases and the J gene lost 7 bases, with 14 bases spanning the gap. Germline V gene data show CDR1 as SGHDT and CDR2 as YYEEEE. The CDR3 consists of 13 residues. The CDR3 coding sequence is TGTGCCAGCAGCCCTGGGGGGGACGGTGAAGCTTTCTTT. Protein: CASSPGGDGEAFF.

The CDR3 loop is CASTYRGGAGETQYF. CDR3 bases: TGCGCCAGCACCTATAGAGGGGGCGCCGGCGAGACCCAGTACTTC. The chain carries TRBV10-1 and TRBJ2-5, with 7 bases aligning to TRBD1. Germline-derived CDR1 and CDR2 are WNHNN and SYGVQD (reference sequence). The CDR3 covers 15 residues. V shed 7 bases, J shed 5 bases, and the junction held 13 bases outside the gene matches.

The chain recombines TRBV9 with TRBJ1-3, with 9 bases fitting TRBD1. Germline-derived CDR1 and CDR2 are SGDLS and YYNGEE. The CDR3 has 16 amino acids. The V and J ends lost 3 bases and 8 bases, in that order; junction bases with no gene match: 12. This chain's CDR3 is CASSASGTGSLDTIYF. Here the CDR3 DNA reads TGTGCCAGCAGCGCCTCCGGGACAGGGTCTTTAGACACCATATATTTT.

The rearrangement links TRBV5-1 to TRBJ2-3, with a tentative D call TRBD1 (6 bases). The germline gives CDR1 SGHRS, CDR2 YFSETQ. This CDR3 comprises 18 residues. The ends were cut back, 0 bases at V and 2 bases at J, with 19 bases in the middle. CDR3: CASSLAKGRGNFTDTQYF. The CDR3 coding sequence is TGCGCCAGCAGCTTGGCCAAGGGTAGGGGGAACTTCACAGATACGCAGTATTTT. The entire variable domain, with the rest obtained from reference TRBV5-1 and TRBJ2-3, is as follows: KAGVTQTPRYLIKTRGQQVTLSCSPISGHRSVSWYQQTPGQGLQFLFEYFSETQRNKGNFPGRFSGRQFSNSRSEMNVSTLELGDSALYLCASSLAKGRGNFTDTQYFGPGTRLTVL.

The V gene is TRBV21-1, the J gene TRBJ1-1; the D call in the table, TRBD1, was not verified against the DNA. TRBV21-1 is described as a pseudogene. This CDR3 comprises 16 residues. CDR3 DNA sequence: TGTGCCAGCAGCAAAGTCGACAGGGGGAGAGTCGCTGAAGCTTTCTTT. Amino acids: CASSKVDRGRVAEAFF.

The gene calls are TRBV6-6 and TRBJ2-7, with 7 bases fitting TRBD1. CDR3 length: 16 amino acids. Germline V gene lookup returns CDR1 MNHNY and CDR2 SVGAGI (reference sequence). Trimming took 0 bases from V and 4 from J; bases not matched to a gene: 9. CDR3 in DNA: TGTGCCAGCAGTTACTCGTCACAGGGGACGAAATACGAGCAGTACTTC. Protein: CASSYSSQGTKYEQYF.

This chain connects TRBV27 to TRBJ2-7; a weak D match, TRBD2 (5 bases). Trimming shortened V by 5 bases and J by 5 bases, and 19 bases separated the two germline ends. This CDR3 is 15 amino acids long. Germline assignment: CDR1 MNHEY and CDR2 SMNVEV (reference sequence). The CDR3 DNA is TGTGCCAGCAGTAGCGAGTCCGCGGGCGACCACGAGCAGTACTTC. Its translation: CASSSESAGDHEQYF.

The J gene is TRBJ2-7, the V gene TRBV7-2; 10 nucleotides line up with TRBD2. The CDR3 length is 16 residues. The V and J ends lost 1 base and 3 bases, in that order; junction bases with no gene match: 6. The germline V gene has CDR1 SGHTA and CDR2 FQGNSA. CDR3 loop: CASSLVPSGRVYEQYF. The CDR3 nucleotides read TGTGCCAGCAGCTTAGTCCCCAGCGGGAGGGTCTACGAGCAGTACTTC. Variable domain in full (rest from reference TRBV7-2 and TRBJ2-7): GAGVSQSPSNKVTEKGKDVELRCDPISGHTALYWYRQSLGQGLEFLIYFQGNSAPDKSGLPSDRFSAERTGGSVSTLTIQRTQQEDSAVYLCASSLVPSGRVYEQYFGPGTRLTVT.

V and J are TRBV4-2 and TRBJ2-2; the D gene is possibly TRBD1 (6 bases). Germline values: CDR1 LGHNA, CDR2 YNFKEQ. V was trimmed by 0 bases and J by 5 bases, leaving 13 bases between them. The CDR3 is 16 amino acids. The CDR3 loop is CASSQDPGGGTGELFF. The CDR3 nucleotides read TGTGCCAGCAGCCAAGATCCTGGGGGCGGAACCGGGGAGCTGTTTTTT.

The chain couples TRBV27 to TRBJ2-1; the match to TRBD2 covers 10 bases. Trimming took 9 bases from V and 5 from J; bases not matched to a gene: 7. Germline-derived CDR1 and CDR2 are MNHEY and SMNVEV (reference sequence). This CDR3 has 14 amino acids. The CDR3, as DNA: TGTGCCAGTACAAGCGGGAGGGACGACAATGAGCAGTTCTTC. This gives the protein CASTSGRDDNEQFF.

The rearrangement joins TRBV4-1 to TRBJ2-2, with TRBD2 matching 11 bases. The ends lost 3 bases at V and 6 bases at J; junction bases unmatched: 9. Germline CDR1 reads MGHRA; CDR2 reads YSYEKL. CDR3 size: 17 residues. CDR3: CASSQPRTSGRAGELFF. CDR3 nucleotides: TGCGCCAGCAGCCAGCCCCGGACTAGCGGGCGGGCCGGGGAGCTGTTTTTT.

This clone was seen once. The rearrangement uses TRBV14 and TRBJ2-1; TRBD2 agrees at 9 bases. With V trimmed by 1 base and J by 2 bases, 0 bases remained unmatched. The germline V gene encodes CDR1 SGHDN and CDR2 FVKESK. The CDR3 consists of 15 residues. Written as DNA, the CDR3 is TGTGCCAGCAGCCAAGGACTAGCGGCCTACAATGAGCAGTTCTTC. Translation: CASSQGLAAYNEQFF.

The chain carries TRBV19 and TRBJ2-7; D uncertain. V gave up 3 bases and J gave up 5 bases, with 14 bases separating them. The CDR3 consists of 14 residues. Germline CDR1 reads LNHDA; CDR2 reads SQIVND (reference sequence). The CDR3 nucleotides read TGTGCCAGTAGTATGACTGGTTCCCCTGACGAGCAGTACTTC. It yields the protein CASSMTGSPDEQYF.

V and J are TRBV7-2 and TRBJ2-7; TRBD2 matches at 13 bases. Germline assignment: CDR1 SGHTA and CDR2 FQGNSA. There are 17 residues in the CDR3. The junction had 5 bases not matched to a gene; V was cut back by 1 base and J by 2 bases. CDR3 DNA: TGTGCCAGCAGCTTAGGACTAGCGGGAGGATATCCCTACGAGCAGTACTTC. Translated: CASSLGLAGGYPYEQYF.

The chain has TRBV27 and TRBJ2-3; 7 nucleotides match TRBD1. Germline V gene sequence: CDR1 MNHEY, CDR2 SMNVEV (reference sequence). This CDR3 is 13 amino acids long. V was clipped by 8 bases and J by 5 bases; unmatched bases: 7. The CDR3 DNA is TGTGCCAGCTCCTGGGCAGGGGGAGATACGCAGTATTTT. Its protein is CASSWAGGDTQYF.

This chain connects TRBV4-3 to TRBJ1-3; 9 positions match TRBD1. Germline-derived CDR1 and CDR2 are LGHNA and YSLEER. Trimming took 0 bases from V and 3 from J; bases not matched to a gene: 3. The CDR3 contains 16 residues. CDR3 sequence (DNA): TGCGCCAGCAGCCAAGAACAGGGGGCAGATGGAAACACCATATATTTT. This sequence encodes CASSQEQGADGNTIYF.

This chain uses TRBV30 with TRBJ2-2; D possibly corresponds to TRBD1 (5 bases). Germline V gives CDR1 GTSNPN, CDR2 SVGIG (reference sequence). The V gene lost 0 bases and the J gene lost 5 bases, with 19 bases spanning the gap. The CDR3 has 17 residues. CDR3 sequence reads: CAWSVQFGARQTGELFF. The CDR3 DNA is TGTGCCTGGAGTGTACAATTTGGGGCCCGGCAAACCGGGGAGCTGTTTTTT.

The chain recombines TRBV13 with TRBJ2-7; perhaps TRBD1 as D (5 bases). This CDR3 has 17 amino acids. CDR1 is PRHDT, CDR2 FYEKMQ, per germline (reference sequence). Trimming removed 2 bases at V and 4 bases at J, with 21 bases between. The DNA of the CDR3 is TGTGCCAGCAGCTTACGACGACTGGAGCAGGGTTTTTACGAGCAGTACTTC. Translation: CASSLRRLEQGFYEQYF.

The chain joins TRBV14 to TRBJ2-7, with TRBD1 as a possible D gene (6 bases). The germline V and J ends were trimmed by 5 bases and 4 bases, with 12 bases remaining between them. There are 13 residues in the CDR3. Looked up from germline, CDR1 is SGHDN and CDR2 is FVKESK. CDR3 loop: CASSFHRAYEQYF. In DNA form, the CDR3 reads TGTGCCAGCAGCTTCCACAGGGCGTACGAGCAGTACTTC.

The chain is built from TRBV30 and TRBJ1-3, with D maybe TRBD1 (5 bases). This CDR3 spans 18 amino acids. The germline gives CDR1 GTSNPN, CDR2 SVGIG (reference sequence). The V end was cut by 2 bases, the J end by 0 bases, with 20 bases between. In DNA form, the CDR3 reads TGTGCCTGGAGTCCGGGACTAAGGGCGGAATTCTCTGGAAACACCATATATTTT. As protein: CAWSPGLRAEFSGNTIYF.

This clone is a singleton in its sample. V gene TRBV6-1 combines with J gene TRBJ1-1, with 7 bases matching TRBD1. Germline CDR1 MNHNS, CDR2 SASEGT. The V and J ends lost 5 bases and 7 bases, in that order; junction bases with no gene match: 10. The CDR3 runs 14 residues. The CDR3 DNA follows: TGTGCCAGCAGTACCCCAGAGGGGACAGTTGAAGCTTTCTTT. This gives the protein CASSTPEGTVEAFF.

The chain joins TRBV7-9 to TRBJ1-2; 11 bases agree with TRBD1. This CDR3 spans 16 amino acids. Looked up from germline, CDR1 is SEHNR and CDR2 is FQNEAQ (reference sequence). J lost 4 bases, V lost 1 base, and 5 bases had no gene match. CDR3 loop: CASSLGGTGGVYGYTF. DNA of the CDR3: TGTGCCAGCAGCTTAGGAGGGACAGGGGGGGTCTATGGCTACACCTTC.

The V gene is TRBV11-2, the J gene TRBJ2-7, with 9 bases matching TRBD1. CDR3 length: 14 amino acids. CDR1 and CDR2 from the germline V gene are SGHAT and FQNNGV. J was trimmed by 4 bases and V by 5 bases; bases with no gene match: 6. CDR3: CASSDSGQGYEQYF. CDR3 DNA: TGTGCCAGCAGCGATAGTGGACAGGGGTACGAGCAGTACTTC.

This clone appeared once. V is TRBV20-1 and J is TRBJ2-7, with 11 bases matching TRBD2. V dropped 3 bases and J dropped 12; count of bases not matched to a gene: 4. The germline V gene encodes CDR1 DFQATT and CDR2 SNEGSKA (reference sequence). The CDR3 runs 11 residues. CDR3 sequence (DNA): TGCAGTGCTAGCCCGGGACTAGCGGCGTACTTC. It specifies CSASPGLAAYF.

This chain joins TRBV25-1 and TRBJ1-2; 7 nucleotides match TRBD1. The germline V gene encodes CDR1 MGHDK and CDR2 SYGVNS. This CDR3 has 12 amino acids. V shed 6 bases, J shed 12 bases, and the junction held 10 bases outside the gene matches. The CDR3 region is CASRIQGPRDTF. CDR3 coding DNA: TGTGCCAGCAGGATACAGGGGCCAAGGGACACCTTC.

This clone was observed once. V gene TRBV25-1 combines with J gene TRBJ2-7, with 7 bases that match TRBD1. Germline V gene sequence: CDR1 MGHDK, CDR2 SYGVNS. The CDR3 is 15 amino acids. The J segment lost 2 bases and the V segment lost 3 bases, leaving 7 bases of the junction unmatched. The CDR3 DNA sequence: TGTGCCAGCAGTGAGCCGGGACAGCAGACCTACGAGCAGTACTTC. Protein sequence: CASSEPGQQTYEQYF.

CDR3 residues: CASSPRTSHTEAFF. DNA for the CDR3: TGTGCCAGCTCACCAAGGACATCCCACACTGAAGCTTTCTTT. The chain uses TRBV18 and TRBJ1-1, with D perhaps matching TRBD1 (5 bases). V dropped 2 bases and J dropped 3 bases, with 10 bases sitting between them. Germline CDR1 reads KGHSH; CDR2 reads LQKENI. There are 14 residues in the CDR3.

A word on this clone: The CDR3 carries no conserved terminal phenylalanine or tryptophan, so it likely arises from a read error. The limits of the CDR3 on the DNA are not certain, so only TCRdb's listed CDR3 is given. The rearrangement links TRBV30 to TRBJ2-7; the tabulated D call, TRBD1, remains unverified against the DNA. The length of the CDR3 is 11 amino acids, counting both ends. Germline assignment: CDR1 GTSNPN and CDR2 SVGIG (reference sequence). CDR3 residues: CAGISTRDRII.

This clone has a handful of counts. The chain links TRBV10-2 to TRBJ2-7; TRBD1 agrees at 10 bases. V lost 0 bases, J lost 2 bases, and 7 bases stayed unmatched. The germline CDR1 and CDR2 sequences are WSHSY and SAAADI. The CDR3 covers 17 residues. Here the CDR3 reads CASSESNLTGGPYEQYF. CDR3 coding DNA: TGCGCCAGCAGTGAGTCGAATTTGACAGGGGGCCCCTACGAGCAGTACTTC.

The chain uses TRBV11-2 and TRBJ2-2, with 7 bases aligning to TRBD1. Germline loops: CDR1 SGHAT, CDR2 FQNNGV. The CDR3 sequence is 17 residues long. Germline trimming cut 10 bases from V and 0 bases from J; bases unmatched to any gene: 14. CDR3 protein: CATPRDSQKANTGELFF. In DNA, the CDR3 is TGTGCCACACCAAGGGACAGTCAAAAAGCGAACACCGGGGAGCTGTTTTTT. The full variable domain, its missing parts supplied by reference TRBV11-2 and TRBJ2-2, is EAGVAQSPRYKIIEKRQSVAFWCNPISGHATLYWYQQILGQGPKLLIQFQNNGVVDDSQLPKDRFSAERLKGVDSTLKIQPAKLEDSAVYLCATPRDSQKANTGELFFGEGSRLTVL.